The 26 T cell receptor beta chains below come from one sample, sequenced in a study of blood T cell repertoires in COVID-19 (dated by TCRdb to 2020 to 2021). Library preparation used the immunoSEQ multiplex PCR assay. TCRdb's version of the immuneACCESS table is confined to in-frame rearrangements and falls short of the full clone set. An unresolved V gene accounts for under half of the shortfall where checked; the remainder is of unknown origin. The sample records hundreds of thousands of clones, roughly 89% of which are singletons. The ten biggest clones cover 1.4% of the sample. The sample was peripheral blood. Source of these receptors: a woman aged 25 to 39 with active or convalescent COVID-19.

This rearrangement joins TRBV7-8 to TRBJ2-7; 10 positions match TRBD1. The CDR3 loop spans 15 amino acids. CDR1 is SGHVS, CDR2 FQNEAQ, per germline. V was clipped by 2 bases and J by 5 bases; unmatched bases: 6. In DNA form, the CDR3 reads TGTGCCAGCAGCTTACCCGGGACAGGGGCTCACGAGCAGTACTTC. This gives the protein CASSLPGTGAHEQYF.

The genes are TRBV29-1 and TRBJ1-3; D is unresolved. The CDR3 is 12 amino acids. Trimming removed 4 bases at V and 4 bases at J, with 8 bases between. The germline V gene encodes CDR1 SQVTM and CDR2 ANQGSEA. In DNA, the CDR3 is TGCAGCGTTGCGCCCTACGGAAACACCATATATTTT. Translation gives CSVAPYGNTIYF.

The chain couples TRBV6-5 to TRBJ1-4; D is uncertain. Per germline, CDR1 MNHEY and CDR2 SVGAGI. This CDR3 is 13 amino acids long. V was cut by 7 bases and J by 0 bases, with 6 bases left in between. The CDR3 is CASTVPTNEKLFF. The CDR3 DNA follows: TGTGCCAGCACGGTACCAACTAATGAAAAACTGTTTTTT.

V and J are TRBV4-1 and TRBJ2-3, with unresolved D. This CDR3 comprises 13 residues. Trimming took 4 bases from V and 0 from J, leaving 5 bases between them. CDR1 and CDR2 from the germline V gene are MGHRA and YSYEKL. As DNA, the CDR3 is TGCGCCAGCAGCCGAACTAGCACAGATACGCAGTATTTT. Translating gives CASSRTSTDTQYF.

V usage is TRBV7-9 and J usage is TRBJ2-4, with D perhaps TRBD1 (6 bases). Trimming stripped 5 bases from V and 7 bases from J, with 24 bases between. This CDR3 contains 17 residues. Germline loops: CDR1 SEHNR, CDR2 FQNEAQ (reference sequence). Here the CDR3 reads CASSLTDPGVLWNIQYF. For the CDR3, the DNA is TGTGCCAGCAGCCTGACAGACCCAGGGGTTTTATGGAACATTCAGTACTTC.

CDR3 bases: TGTGCCAGTAGCCCGGGCGGGACAGGTGCCTACGAGCAGTACTTC. Its protein product is CASSPGGTGAYEQYF. The rearrangement links TRBV19 to TRBJ2-7; the match to TRBD1 covers 8 bases. Per germline, CDR1 LNHDA and CDR2 SQIVND (reference sequence). The CDR3 totals 15 residues. After removal of 6 bases from V and 2 bases from J, the junction contained 9 bases not matched to a gene.

The chain recombines TRBV29-1 with TRBJ1-2; 7 bases are shared with TRBD1. The CDR3 has 11 amino acids. Germline values: CDR1 SQVTM, CDR2 ANQGSEA. The trim removed 6 bases at V and 6 bases at J, leaving 4 bases unmatched. Written as DNA, the CDR3 is TGCAGCGTCCAGGGGGAGGATGGCTACACCTTC. This sequence encodes CSVQGEDGYTF. Complete variable domain (other parts from reference TRBV29-1 and TRBJ1-2): SAVISQKPSRDICQRGTSLTIQCQVDSQVTMMFWYRQQPGQSLTLIATANQGSEATYESGFVIDKFPISRPNLTFSTLTVSNMSPEDSSIYLCSVQGEDGYTFGSGTRLTVV.

The CDR3 loop reads CASSQTAAVRYEQYF. Written as DNA, the CDR3 is TGTGCCAGCAGCCAAACGGCGGCTGTGCGCTACGAGCAGTACTTC. The chain is built from TRBV3-1 (or the pseudogene TRBV3-2) and TRBJ2-7; D uncertain. Trimming cost V 2 bases and J 3 bases, with 14 bases left between them. CDR3 length: 15 amino acids. Germline loops: CDR1 LGHDT, CDR2 YNNKEL (reference sequence).

There are a few counts of this clone. The rearrangement links TRBV10-2 to TRBJ1-4; tentatively, D is TRBD1 (6 bases). Trimming took off 5 bases at V and 2 bases at J, with 12 bases between the two ends. This CDR3 has 15 residues. Germline assignment: CDR1 WSHSY and CDR2 SAAADI. The CDR3 loop is CASSRTGGTNEKLFF. In DNA form, the CDR3 reads TGCGCCAGCAGTCGAACGGGGGGCACTAATGAAAAACTGTTTTTT.

This chain links TRBV19 with TRBJ2-7; TRBD1 agrees at 8 bases. Germline V gene data show CDR1 as LNHDA and CDR2 as SQIVND (reference sequence). V was pared by 3 bases and J by 5 bases, with 9 bases of the junction left unmatched. This CDR3 comprises 15 residues. The CDR3 bases are TGTGCCAGTAGTATCCCTTCCAGACAGGGGAACGAGCAGTACTTC. It encodes CASSIPSRQGNEQYF.

The chain carries TRBV2 and TRBJ2-7, with 9 positions matching TRBD1. Trimming at V came to 8 bases and at J to 0 bases, leaving 2 bases not matched to a gene. The CDR3 is 13 amino acids. Germline CDR1 SNHLY, CDR2 FYNNEI. The DNA for the CDR3 is TGTGCCAGCGCGGGACAGGGCTCCTACGAGCAGTACTTC. Protein sequence: CASAGQGSYEQYF. The whole variable domain, filled in from reference TRBV2 and TRBJ2-7, reads EPEVTQTPSHQVTQMGQEVILRCVPISNHLYFYWYRQILGQKVEFLVSFYNNEISEKSEIFDDQFSVERPDGSNFTLKIRSTKLEDSAMYFCASAGQGSYEQYFGPGTRLTVT.

The CDR3 sequence: CASSLQGAQNTGELFF. CDR3 in DNA: TGTGCCAGCAGCTTGCAGGGGGCACAGAACACCGGGGAGCTGTTTTTT. The V call is TRBV7-9, the J call TRBJ2-2, with 8 bases matching TRBD1. This CDR3 contains 16 residues. J lost 1 base, V lost 3 bases, and 4 bases had no gene match. CDR1 is SEHNR and CDR2 is FQNEAQ in the germline V gene (reference sequence).

This chain joins TRBV5-8 and TRBJ2-1; D is perhaps TRBD2 (6 bases). Germline CDR1 and CDR2: SGHTS and YDEGEE. The CDR3 is made up of 13 amino acids. V shed 7 bases and J shed 8 bases, with 16 bases lying between them. CDR3 sequence: CASRDWRRDEQFF. The CDR3 coding sequence is TGTGCCAGCCGGGACTGGCGCCGGGATGAGCAGTTCTTC.

The rearrangement joins TRBV19 to TRBJ1-1; no clear D gene. This CDR3 is 15 amino acids long. CDR1 and CDR2 from the germline V gene are LNHDA and SQIVND (reference sequence). With 7 bases removed from V and 1 base from J, the gap between germline ends came to 16 bases. CDR3 DNA sequence: TGTGCCAGTATGTTTTCGGTCTTTACGAACACTGAAGCTTTCTTT. The encoded protein is CASMFSVFTNTEAFF.

The chain employs TRBV7-2 and TRBJ1-4; 7 bases fit TRBD1. This CDR3 has 17 residues. Germline CDR1 and CDR2: SGHTA and FQGNSA. The trim removed 6 bases at V and 0 bases at J, leaving 10 bases unmatched. The CDR3 loop reads CASRSDRDPPTNEKLFF. For the CDR3, the DNA is TGTGCCAGCAGATCAGACAGGGATCCGCCAACTAATGAAAAACTGTTTTTT.

The CDR3 coding sequence is TGCGCCAGCAGCCTGGGTAGGAGTCCCACGACGTTCGAGCAGTACTTC. Translating gives CASSLGRSPTTFEQYF. The chain uses TRBV5-1 and TRBJ2-7, with D hard to call. This CDR3 has 16 amino acids. The V gene's germline CDR1 is SGHRS and CDR2 YFSETQ. V was clipped by 4 bases and J by 6 bases, with 23 bases between them.

V gene TRBV4-1 combines with J gene TRBJ1-1; 10 bases fit TRBD1. Germline V lookup: CDR1 MGHRA, CDR2 YSYEKL. Unmatched junction bases numbered 6, after V lost 3 bases and J lost 5 bases. This CDR3 contains 15 residues. CDR3 in DNA: TGCGCCAGCAGCCAGTTGGGGACAGGGGATACTGAAGCTTTCTTT. It yields the protein CASSQLGTGDTEAFF.

This clone was detected once. V usage is TRBV23-1 and J usage is TRBJ2-7; 7 nucleotides align to TRBD1. TRBV23-1 is given ORF status, its function remaining uncertain. The CDR3 covers 22 residues. V was pared by 7 bases and J by 0 bases, with 30 bases of the junction left unmatched. This CDR3 is CASTRPGPGTDPALPFSYEQYF. The CDR3 DNA reads as TGCGCCAGCACACGCCCCGGCCCCGGGACAGATCCTGCTCTGCCCTTCTCCTACGAGCAGTACTTC.

This chain links TRBV4-1 with TRBJ2-7; possible D gene TRBD2, 5 bases. The CDR3 has 14 amino acids. Germline lookup yields CDR1 MGHRA and CDR2 YSYEKL. Trimming cost V 1 base and J 2 bases, with 9 bases left between them. The CDR3 spells CASSQGEGAYEQYF. The CDR3 bases are TGCGCCAGCAGCCAAGGAGAGGGAGCCTACGAGCAGTACTTC.

The CDR3 region is CASSRALGTGATGELFF. CDR3 coding DNA: TGTGCCAGCAGCCGAGCGCTAGGGACAGGGGCCACCGGGGAGCTGTTTTTT. The V gene is TRBV7-7, the J gene TRBJ2-2; 10 nucleotides align to TRBD1. Germline V gene data show CDR1 as SSHAT and CDR2 as FNYEAQ (reference sequence). Trimming took 5 bases from V and 4 from J; bases not matched to a gene: 10. The CDR3 has 17 residues.

This clone was detected once. The V call is TRBV13, the J call TRBJ2-3; 7 nucleotides align to TRBD2. The CDR3 covers 16 residues. With 3 bases clipped from V and 5 bases from J, the junction kept 11 bases outside the gene matches. The germline CDR1 and CDR2 sequences are PRHDT and FYEKMQ (reference sequence). CDR3 in DNA: TGTGCCAGCAGCTTGAACGGGGGGTCTAGGCAAGATACGCAGTATTTT. It yields the protein CASSLNGGSRQDTQYF.

This chain links TRBV6-1 with TRBJ1-4; 7 positions agree with TRBD1. V lost 2 bases, J lost 7 bases, and 13 bases stayed unmatched. CDR1 and CDR2 (germline): MNHNS, SASEGT. This CDR3 is 17 amino acids long. The CDR3 is CASSESDQTGFGEKLFF. Written as DNA, the CDR3 is TGTGCCAGCAGTGAATCGGATCAGACAGGGTTTGGTGAAAAACTGTTTTTT.

The V and J genes are TRBV27 and TRBJ1-2, with unresolved D. The germline V gene encodes CDR1 MNHEY and CDR2 SMNVEV (reference sequence). This CDR3 spans 13 amino acids. The V and J ends lost 6 bases and 1 base respectively, with 9 bases between them. CDR3 protein: CASRPGGNYGYTF. Written as DNA, the CDR3 is TGTGCCAGCAGACCTGGAGGTAACTATGGCTACACCTTC.

The chain has TRBV6-5 and TRBJ2-7, with TRBD2 identical over 10 bases. Germline-derived CDR1 and CDR2 are MNHEY and SVGAGI. The CDR3 has 16 residues. V dropped 0 bases and J dropped 4; count of bases not matched to a gene: 6. The CDR3 DNA sequence: TGTGCCAGCAGTTACTCGAGAGCGGGAGGGCCTTACGAGCAGTACTTC. It translates to CASSYSRAGGPYEQYF.

The J gene is TRBJ2-5, the V gene TRBV7-9; 9 bases are shared with TRBD2. CDR1 SEHNR and CDR2 FQNEAQ come from the germline V gene (reference sequence). Trimming removed 5 bases from V and 9 bases from J; junction bases left unmatched: 16. The CDR3 length is 16 residues. CDR3 coding DNA: TGTGCCAGCAGCCCAAGGAGACTAGCGGAGGGTGAGGCCCAGTACTTC. The encoded protein is CASSPRRLAEGEAQYF.

In its sample, this clone was seen a few times. The chain couples TRBV2 to TRBJ1-1; 8 nucleotides match TRBD1. CDR1 and CDR2 from the germline V gene are SNHLY and FYNNEI. The CDR3 sequence is 13 residues long. With V trimmed by 7 bases and J by 8 bases, 9 bases remained unmatched. CDR3 loop: CASKRQGSLEAFF. In DNA form, the CDR3 reads TGTGCCAGCAAAAGACAGGGGTCTTTAGAAGCTTTCTTT.